One and the same sample provided the 6 T cell receptor beta chains below, sequenced in a study of identifying expanded T cells in peripheral blood. Here immunoSEQ multiplex PCR was the method, and the copy in TCRdb shows in-frame clones only, minus some. Here the sample spans around 56,000 clones, over 75% being singletons. The sequenced material came from blood. The receptors were gathered from a person between 18 and 75 years old in good health.

V and J are TRBV7-8 and TRBJ1-4; TRBD1 agrees at 8 bases. The germline V gene has CDR1 SGHVS and CDR2 FQNEAQ. The V gene end was trimmed by 7 bases and the J gene end by 8 bases; junction bases not matched to a gene: 12. The CDR3 covers 15 residues. The chain's CDR3 is CASTKTRDRHEKLFF. CDR3 sequence (DNA): TGTGCCAGCACAAAGACCCGGGACAGGCACGAAAAACTGTTTTTT.

This chain connects TRBV7-6 to TRBJ2-1; 15 bases match TRBD2. Germline lookup yields CDR1 SGHVS and CDR2 FNYEAQ. The CDR3 is 17 residues long. V trimming: 5 bases; J trimming: 6 bases; junction bases outside the gene matches: 8. Written as DNA, the CDR3 is TGTGCCAGCAGCACCCGGACTAGCGGGAGGGGAGCCAATGAGCAGTTCTTC. This codes for CASSTRTSGRGANEQFF. The complete variable domain, with remaining parts taken from reference TRBV7-6 and TRBJ2-1, reads GAGVSQSPRYKVTKRGQDVALRCDPISGHVSLYWYRQALGQGPEFLTYFNYEAQQDKSGLPNDRFSAERPEGSISTLTIQRTEQRDSAMYRCASSTRTSGRGANEQFFGPGTRLTVL.

The rearrangement links TRBV5-1 to TRBJ2-5; D possibly matches TRBD1 or TRBD2 (5 bases each). In germline, CDR1 is SGHRS, CDR2 YFSETQ. The CDR3 runs 14 residues. Trimming left V 7 bases short and J 1 base short, with 14 bases between. CDR3 nucleotides: TGCGCCAGCGCTGCTGGGGGTATCCAAGAGACCCAGTACTTC. This encodes CASAAGGIQETQYF.

This clone turned up a few times. The rearrangement joins TRBV30 to TRBJ1-2; weak D call: TRBD1 (6 bases). Per the germline V gene, CDR1 is GTSNPN and CDR2 is SVGIG (reference sequence). Between the trimmed V and J ends, which lost 2 bases and 4 bases, there was a span of 11 bases. The CDR3 is made up of 13 amino acids. CDR3 DNA: TGTGCCTGGAGTCGCCCGGACAGCTATGGCTACACCTTC. This sequence encodes CAWSRPDSYGYTF.

This clone was recorded once. The chain is built from TRBV6-4 and TRBJ2-6; a possible D gene is TRBD1 (5 bases). Trimming stripped 7 bases from V and 2 bases from J, with 15 bases between. This CDR3 has 16 amino acids. The V gene's germline CDR1 is MRHNA and CDR2 SNTAGT. The CDR3 protein is CASNIQVSTGANVLTF. Written as DNA, the CDR3 is TGTGCCAGCAACATACAGGTTTCGACTGGGGCCAACGTCCTGACTTTC.

This clone was seen only once. The J gene is TRBJ1-2, the V gene TRBV5-1, with D possibly being TRBD1 (6 bases). The CDR3 has 18 amino acids. The V and J ends lost 3 bases and 4 bases respectively, with 25 bases between them. The V gene's germline CDR1 is SGHRS and CDR2 YFSETQ. CDR3 loop: CASSSYTLGQFGLYGYTF. In DNA form, the CDR3 reads TGCGCCAGCAGCTCCTACACCCTTGGACAGTTTGGGCTCTATGGCTACACCTTC. The entire variable domain, with the rest obtained from reference TRBV5-1 and TRBJ1-2, is as follows: KAGVTQTPRYLIKTRGQQVTLSCSPISGHRSVSWYQQTPGQGLQFLFEYFSETQRNKGNFPGRFSGRQFSNSRSEMNVSTLELGDSALYLCASSSYTLGQFGLYGYTFGSGTRLTVV.